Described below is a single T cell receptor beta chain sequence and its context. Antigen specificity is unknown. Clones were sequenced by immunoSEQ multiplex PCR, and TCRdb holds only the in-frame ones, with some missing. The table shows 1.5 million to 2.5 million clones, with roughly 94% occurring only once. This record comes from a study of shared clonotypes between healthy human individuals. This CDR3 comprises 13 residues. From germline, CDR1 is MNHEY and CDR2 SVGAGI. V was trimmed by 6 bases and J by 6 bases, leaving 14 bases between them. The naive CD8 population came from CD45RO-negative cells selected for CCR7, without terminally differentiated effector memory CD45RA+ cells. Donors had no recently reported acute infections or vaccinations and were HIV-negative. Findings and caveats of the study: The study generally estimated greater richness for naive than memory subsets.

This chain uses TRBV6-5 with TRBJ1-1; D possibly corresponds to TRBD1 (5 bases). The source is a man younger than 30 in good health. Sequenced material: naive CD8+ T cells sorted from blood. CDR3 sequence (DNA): TGTGCCAGCAGCACAGGACCTACTCCTGAAGCTTTCTTT. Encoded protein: CASSTGPTPEAFF.